The 21 T cell receptor beta chains in this list originate from one sample, sequenced in a study of cytomegalovirus exposure and HLA in healthy donors. This PCR relied on a set of 60 Vbeta primers and 13 Jbeta primers. Generated by immunoSEQ multiplex PCR, the TCRdb table keeps only in-frame clones and is missing some. The profile shows roughly 100,000 clones, over 80% of them singletons. Sequencing was performed on PBMCs. These receptor sequences come from a man aged 40-50 years in good health and CMV-seronegative.

Regarding this clone: One end of the junction fails to match germline, which may point to a read error. The DNA for the CDR3 is TGCAGTGCTAGGAGGGGGTCGGAGTTGATCTTT. Encoded protein: CSARRGSELIF. The chain couples TRBV20-1 to TRBJ1-1, with a possible D match to TRBD1 (6 bases). Germline CDR1 and CDR2: DFQATT and SNEGSKA (reference sequence). This CDR3 contains 11 residues.

V is TRBV29-1 and J is TRBJ2-5, with 9 nucleotides matching TRBD1. The V gene end was trimmed by 5 bases and the J gene end by 8 bases; junction bases not matched to a gene: 12. CDR3 length equals 14 residues. Germline V gene data show CDR1 as SQVTM and CDR2 as ANQGSEA. The CDR3 bases are TGCAGCGTTAGGGGTCGTCCGGGACAGGGAACCCAGTACTTC. This translates into CSVRGRPGQGTQYF.

This clone was seen just once. Different DNA sequences within this sample yield the same CDR3. J is TRBJ1-3 and V is TRBV9, with a tentative D call TRBD1 (5 bases). Germline-derived CDR1 and CDR2 are SGDLS and YYNGEE. Trimming took off 0 bases at V and 0 bases at J, with 10 bases between the two ends. The CDR3 runs to 16 residues. The CDR3: CASSVGQSFSGNTIYF. For the CDR3, the DNA is TGTGCCAGCAGCGTAGGACAGTCCTTCTCTGGAAACACCATATATTTT.

The chain uses TRBV2 and TRBJ1-1; D possibly corresponds to TRBD1 (6 bases). V gave up 6 bases and J gave up 0 bases, with 11 bases separating them. The CDR3 is made up of 14 amino acids. CDR1 is SNHLY and CDR2 is FYNNEI in the germline V gene. The CDR3 DNA is TGTGCCAGCAGGGCCAGGGGTTTGAACACTGAAGCTTTCTTT. Translated, it gives CASRARGLNTEAFF.

This clone was detected only once. The chain recombines TRBV11-2 with TRBJ2-1; weak D call: TRBD2 (7 bases). The CDR3 has 15 residues. CDR1 SGHAT and CDR2 FQNNGV come from the germline V gene. V lost 1 base to trimming and J lost 3 bases, with 10 bases between them. The CDR3 region has the DNA TGTGCCAGCAGCTTAGGCGGGGGCCGCTACAATGAGCAGTTCTTC. It translates to CASSLGGGRYNEQFF.

This chain connects TRBV6-5 to TRBJ1-2, with a possible D match to TRBD1 (6 bases). Germline assignment: CDR1 MNHEY and CDR2 SVGAGI. CDR3 size: 14 residues. With 0 bases removed from V and 4 bases from J, the gap between germline ends came to 9 bases. CDR3 DNA sequence: TGTGCCAGCAGTTACTCGATAGGGGGCTATGGCTACACCTTC. This sequence encodes CASSYSIGGYGYTF.

This chain connects TRBV19 to TRBJ1-5, with a weak D call TRBD1 (6 bases). This CDR3 comprises 16 residues. Trimming removed 5 bases from V and 0 bases from J, with 14 bases in between. Germline V CDR1 and CDR2: LNHDA, SQIVND (reference sequence). The chain's CDR3 is CASSSHRVDSNQPQHF. CDR3 DNA: TGTGCCAGTAGTTCCCACAGGGTGGATAGCAATCAGCCCCAGCATTTT.

The chain carries TRBV27 and TRBJ1-1; D might be TRBD1 (6 bases). The CDR3 extends over 17 amino acids. V lost 7 bases and J 0 bases, leaving 21 bases between the germline ends. Per the germline V gene, CDR1 is MNHEY and CDR2 is SMNVEV (reference sequence). CDR3 region: CASTPGGQGPVNTEAFF. CDR3 nucleotides: TGTGCCAGCACCCCTGGGGGCCAGGGACCCGTGAACACTGAAGCTTTCTTT.

This clone appeared once. The J gene is TRBJ2-7, the V gene TRBV27; 7 nucleotides agree with TRBD1. The CDR3 contains 15 residues. The trim removed 0 bases at V and 1 base at J, leaving 3 bases unmatched. CDR1 MNHEY and CDR2 SMNVEV come from the germline V gene (reference sequence). For the CDR3, the DNA is TGTGCCAGCAGTTTATCTTCGGACAGGTCCTACGAGCAGTACTTC. This encodes CASSLSSDRSYEQYF.

The genes are TRBV19 and TRBJ2-7, with 9 bases lining up with TRBD1. CDR3 length: 15 amino acids. Unmatched junction bases numbered 4, after V lost 1 base and J lost 3 bases. Germline loops: CDR1 LNHDA, CDR2 SQIVND (reference sequence). The CDR3 reads CASSIAGQGLYEQYF. CDR3 bases: TGTGCCAGTAGTATAGCGGGACAGGGACTCTACGAGCAGTACTTC.

This chain connects TRBV5-4 to TRBJ2-3, with D perhaps TRBD2 (6 bases). Germline values: CDR1 SGHNT, CDR2 YYREEE (reference sequence). Trimming removed 4 bases from V and 5 bases from J, with 17 bases in between. The CDR3 runs 15 residues. This chain's CDR3 is CASSPGDSGIDTQYF. The CDR3 nucleotides are TGTGCCAGCAGCCCCGGGGATAGCGGAATAGATACGCAGTATTTT.

CDR3 amino acids: CASSQDSNYLVEQYF. As DNA, the CDR3 is TGCGCCAGCAGCCAAGACTCGAACTACCTAGTAGAGCAGTACTTC. The chain carries TRBV4-1 and TRBJ2-7; no firm D call. CDR3 length: 15 residues. Trimming left V 0 bases short and J 7 bases short, with 16 bases between. Germline V lookup: CDR1 MGHRA, CDR2 YSYEKL.

A word on this clone: A junction boundary mismatches the germline segment, possibly from a read error. V and J are TRBV7-7 and TRBJ2-5, with 15 positions matching TRBD2. Germline V gives CDR1 SSHAT, CDR2 FNYEAQ (reference sequence). The CDR3 extends over 17 amino acids. The CDR3 protein is CASSLIGTSGGQGTQYF. For the CDR3, the DNA is TGTGCTAGCAGCTTAATTGGGACTAGCGGGGGGCAAGGGACCCAGTACTTC.

The rearrangement links TRBV7-9 to TRBJ2-3, with D unclear. In germline, CDR1 is SEHNR, CDR2 FQNEAQ (reference sequence). Trimming stripped 4 bases from V and 1 base from J, with 18 bases between. This CDR3 spans 17 amino acids. The CDR3 nucleotides read TGTGCCAGCAGCTCCGAGGTGGCGATGATCGGCACAGATACGCAGTATTTT. The encoded protein is CASSSEVAMIGTDTQYF.

The rearrangement uses TRBV7-2 and TRBJ1-5; D perhaps matches TRBD1 (6 bases). This CDR3 is built from 14 residues. Germline V lookup: CDR1 SGHTA, CDR2 FQGNSA. Deletions cut 5 bases from V and 5 bases from J, with 13 bases between. CDR3 amino acids: CASSLLGGDQPQHF. In DNA form, the CDR3 reads TGTGCCAGCAGCCTACTTGGGGGCGATCAGCCCCAGCATTTT.

V and J are TRBV9 and TRBJ2-1, with D perhaps matching TRBD2 (5 bases). Between the trimmed V and J ends, which lost 4 bases and 0 bases, there was a span of 14 bases. This CDR3 has 16 residues. Germline CDR1 SGDLS, CDR2 YYNGEE. The CDR3 bases are TGTGCCAGCAGCCCCCAAGCGGAGATCTCCTACAATGAGCAGTTCTTC. It codes for CASSPQAEISYNEQFF. Full variable domain (rest looked up from reference TRBV9 and TRBJ2-1): DSGVTQTPKHLITATGQRVTLRCSPRSGDLSVYWYQQSLDQGLQFLIQYYNGEERAKGNILERFSAQQFPDLHSELNLSSLELGDSALYFCASSPQAEISYNEQFFGPGTRLTVL.

The chain is built from TRBV18 and TRBJ2-1; 10 nucleotides line up with TRBD2. The CDR3 runs to 15 residues. Trimming cost V 2 bases and J 6 bases; bases outside gene matches: 4. Looked up from germline, CDR1 is KGHSH and CDR2 is LQKENI. Here the CDR3 reads CASSPSASGGNEQFF. The CDR3 DNA sequence: TGTGCCAGCTCACCATCGGCTAGCGGGGGCAATGAGCAGTTCTTC.

The count of this clone is one. The chain has TRBV4-1 and TRBJ1-2; 8 positions match TRBD1. The junction had 6 bases not matched to a gene; V was cut back by 1 base and J by 2 bases. Germline V lookup: CDR1 MGHRA, CDR2 YSYEKL. The CDR3 length is 16 residues. CDR3 sequence (DNA): TGCGCCAGCAGCCAAGTCGGCAGGGGGCTAAACTATGGCTACACCTTC. It translates to CASSQVGRGLNYGYTF.

The chain recombines TRBV11-2 with TRBJ2-5, with 7 bases fitting TRBD1. The CDR3 is 17 residues long. V gave up 5 bases and J gave up 4 bases; unmatched junction bases: 16. Looked up from germline, CDR1 is SGHAT and CDR2 is FQNNGV. The CDR3 coding sequence is TGTGCCAGCAGCCTCCTCCCCGGGACAGTCTTGAGAGAGACCCAGTACTTC. This translates into CASSLLPGTVLRETQYF.

This chain connects TRBV19 to TRBJ1-5, with 9 positions matching TRBD1. This CDR3 comprises 17 residues. Germline lookup yields CDR1 LNHDA and CDR2 SQIVND (reference sequence). Trimming removed 3 bases from V and 3 bases from J; junction bases left unmatched: 9. CDR3 region: CASSISETGGSNQPQHF. The CDR3 DNA reads TGTGCCAGTAGTATCTCGGAGACAGGGGGTTCCAATCAGCCCCAGCATTTT.

A single count supports this clone. The rearrangement links TRBV7-2 to TRBJ1-2; 8 positions agree with TRBD1. From germline, CDR1 is SGHTA and CDR2 FQGNSA. J was trimmed by 5 bases and V by 6 bases; bases with no gene match: 17. CDR3 length: 17 amino acids. The chain's CDR3 is CASSTGGAPGLGYGYTF. CDR3 nucleotides: TGTGCCAGCAGTACAGGGGGAGCCCCTGGGTTAGGGTATGGCTACACCTTC.